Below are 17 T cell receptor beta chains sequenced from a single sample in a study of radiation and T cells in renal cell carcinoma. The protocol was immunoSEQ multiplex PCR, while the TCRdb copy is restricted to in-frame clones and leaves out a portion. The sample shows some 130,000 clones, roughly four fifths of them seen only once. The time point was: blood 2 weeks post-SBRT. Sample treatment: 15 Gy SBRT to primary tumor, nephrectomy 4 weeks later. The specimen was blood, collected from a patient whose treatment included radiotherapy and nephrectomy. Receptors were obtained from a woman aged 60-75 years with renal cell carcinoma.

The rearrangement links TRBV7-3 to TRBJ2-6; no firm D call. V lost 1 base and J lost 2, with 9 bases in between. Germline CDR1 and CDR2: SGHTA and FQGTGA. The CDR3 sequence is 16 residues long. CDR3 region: CASSLRVAAGANVLTF. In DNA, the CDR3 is TGTGCCAGCAGCTTAAGGGTGGCAGCTGGGGCCAACGTCCTGACTTTC.

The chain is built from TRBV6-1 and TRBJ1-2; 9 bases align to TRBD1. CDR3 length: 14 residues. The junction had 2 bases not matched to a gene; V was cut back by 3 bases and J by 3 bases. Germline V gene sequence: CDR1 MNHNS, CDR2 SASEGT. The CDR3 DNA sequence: TGTGCCAGCAGTGAGGACAGGGGTGACTATGGCTACACCTTC. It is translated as CASSEDRGDYGYTF.

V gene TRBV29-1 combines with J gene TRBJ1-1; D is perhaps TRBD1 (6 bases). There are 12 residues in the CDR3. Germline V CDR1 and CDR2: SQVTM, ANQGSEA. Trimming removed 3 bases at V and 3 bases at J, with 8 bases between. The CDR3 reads CSVEGGYTEAFF. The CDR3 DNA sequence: TGCAGCGTTGAGGGGGGCTACACTGAAGCTTTCTTT.

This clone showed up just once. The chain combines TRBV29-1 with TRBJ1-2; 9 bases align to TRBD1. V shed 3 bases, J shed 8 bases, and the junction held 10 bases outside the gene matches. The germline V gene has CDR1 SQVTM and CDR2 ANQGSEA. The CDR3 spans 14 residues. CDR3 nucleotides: TGCAGCGTTGACCGCCGGGACAGGGAACTCGGCTACACCTTC. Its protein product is CSVDRRDRELGYTF. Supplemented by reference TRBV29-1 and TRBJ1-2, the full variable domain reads SAVISQKPSRDICQRGTSLTIQCQVDSQVTMMFWYRQQPGQSLTLIATANQGSEATYESGFVIDKFPISRPNLTFSTLTVSNMSPEDSSIYLCSVDRRDRELGYTFGSGTRLTVV.

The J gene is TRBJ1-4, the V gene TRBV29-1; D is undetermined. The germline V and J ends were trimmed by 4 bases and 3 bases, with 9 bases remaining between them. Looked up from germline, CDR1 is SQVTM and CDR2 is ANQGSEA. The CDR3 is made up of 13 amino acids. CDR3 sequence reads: CSVAKGPNEKLFF. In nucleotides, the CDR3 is TGCAGCGTTGCGAAAGGGCCTAATGAAAAACTGTTTTTT. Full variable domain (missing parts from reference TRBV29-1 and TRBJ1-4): SAVISQKPSRDICQRGTSLTIQCQVDSQVTMMFWYRQQPGQSLTLIATANQGSEATYESGFVIDKFPISRPNLTFSTLTVSNMSPEDSSIYLCSVAKGPNEKLFFGSGTQLSVL.

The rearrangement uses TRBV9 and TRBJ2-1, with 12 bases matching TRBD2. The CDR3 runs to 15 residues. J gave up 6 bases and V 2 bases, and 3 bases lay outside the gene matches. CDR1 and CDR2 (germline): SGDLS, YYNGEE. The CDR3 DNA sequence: TGTGCCAGCAGCGTGGCTAGCGGGAGGGCCAATGAGCAGTTCTTC. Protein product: CASSVASGRANEQFF.

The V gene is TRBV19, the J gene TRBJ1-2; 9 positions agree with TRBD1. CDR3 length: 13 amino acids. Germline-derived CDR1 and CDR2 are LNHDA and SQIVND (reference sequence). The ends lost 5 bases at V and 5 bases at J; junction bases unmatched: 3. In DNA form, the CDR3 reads TGTGCCAGTAGTGTCGACAGGGGGTATGGCTACACCTTC. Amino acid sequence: CASSVDRGYGYTF.

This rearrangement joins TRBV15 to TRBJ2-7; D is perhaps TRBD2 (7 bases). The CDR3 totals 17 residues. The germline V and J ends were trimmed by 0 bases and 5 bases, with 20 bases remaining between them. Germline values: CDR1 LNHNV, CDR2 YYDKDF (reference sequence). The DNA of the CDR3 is TGTGCCACCAGCAGAGATCTCGGCGGGGGCCTGTCCCACGAGCAGTACTTC. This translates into CATSRDLGGGLSHEQYF. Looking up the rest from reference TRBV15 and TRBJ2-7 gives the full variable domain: DAMVIQNPRYQVTQFGKPVTLSCSQTLNHNVMYWYQQKSSQAPKLLFHYYDKDFNNEADTPDNFQSRRPNTSFCFLDIRSPGLGDTAMYLCATSRDLGGGLSHEQYFGPGTRLTVT.

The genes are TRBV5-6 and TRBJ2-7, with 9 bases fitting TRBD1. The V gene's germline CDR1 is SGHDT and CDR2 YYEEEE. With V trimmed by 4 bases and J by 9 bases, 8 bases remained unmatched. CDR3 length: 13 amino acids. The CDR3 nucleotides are TGTGCCAGCAGCCAGGGACAGGGAGGGTGGCAGTACTTC. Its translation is CASSQGQGGWQYF.

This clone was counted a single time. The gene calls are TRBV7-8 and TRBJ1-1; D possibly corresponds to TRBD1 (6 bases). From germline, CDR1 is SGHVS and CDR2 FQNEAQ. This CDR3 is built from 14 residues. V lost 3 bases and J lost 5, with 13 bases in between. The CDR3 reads CASSLGGARTEAFF. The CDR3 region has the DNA TGTGCCAGCAGCTTGGGGGGCGCCCGAACTGAAGCTTTCTTT.

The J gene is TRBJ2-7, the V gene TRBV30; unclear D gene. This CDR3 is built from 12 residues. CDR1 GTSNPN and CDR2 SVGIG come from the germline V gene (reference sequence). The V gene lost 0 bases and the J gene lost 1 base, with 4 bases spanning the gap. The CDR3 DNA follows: TGTGCCTGGAGTGTAACGTCCTACGAGCAGTACTTC. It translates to CAWSVTSYEQYF.

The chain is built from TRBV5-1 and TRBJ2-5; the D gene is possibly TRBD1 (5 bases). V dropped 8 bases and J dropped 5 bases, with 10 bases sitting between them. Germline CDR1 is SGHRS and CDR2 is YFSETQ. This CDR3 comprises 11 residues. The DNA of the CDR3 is TGCGCCAGTAGGGGTCTCGAGACCCAGTACTTC. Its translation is CASRGLETQYF.

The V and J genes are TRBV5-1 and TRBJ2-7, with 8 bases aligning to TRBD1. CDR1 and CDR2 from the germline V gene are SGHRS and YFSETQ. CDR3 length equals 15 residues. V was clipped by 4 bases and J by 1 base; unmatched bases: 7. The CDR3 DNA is TGCGCCAGCAGCCCTAGACAGGGGTCTTCCTACGAGCAGTACTTC. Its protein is CASSPRQGSSYEQYF.

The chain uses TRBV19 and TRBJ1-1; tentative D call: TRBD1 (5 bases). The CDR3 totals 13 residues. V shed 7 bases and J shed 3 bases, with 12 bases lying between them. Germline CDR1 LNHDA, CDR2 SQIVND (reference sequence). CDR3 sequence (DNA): TGTGCCAGTAAAAGGGGTATGGACACTGAAGCTTTCTTT. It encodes CASKRGMDTEAFF.

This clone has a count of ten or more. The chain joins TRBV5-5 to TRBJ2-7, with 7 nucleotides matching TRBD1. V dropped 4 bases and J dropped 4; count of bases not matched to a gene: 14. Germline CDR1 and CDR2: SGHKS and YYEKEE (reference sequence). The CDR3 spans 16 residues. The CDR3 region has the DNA TGTGCCAGCAGCCCTTCGGTGAAGGGGGCTGGGTACGAGCAGTACTTC. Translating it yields CASSPSVKGAGYEQYF.

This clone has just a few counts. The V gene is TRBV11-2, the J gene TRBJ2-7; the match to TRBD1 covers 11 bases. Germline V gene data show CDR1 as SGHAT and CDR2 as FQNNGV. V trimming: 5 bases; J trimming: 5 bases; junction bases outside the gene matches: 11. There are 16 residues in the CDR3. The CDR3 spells CASSHYVGQGANEQYF. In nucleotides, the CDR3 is TGTGCCAGCAGCCATTACGTCGGACAGGGGGCCAACGAGCAGTACTTC.

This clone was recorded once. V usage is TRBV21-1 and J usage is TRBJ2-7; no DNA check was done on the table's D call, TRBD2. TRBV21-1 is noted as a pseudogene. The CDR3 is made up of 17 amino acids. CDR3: CASSNGTSGLPPYEQYF. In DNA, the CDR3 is TGTGCCAGCAGCAACGGCACTAGCGGGCTCCCCCCCTACGAGCAGTACTTC.